The 8 T cell receptor beta chains reported below all come from one sample, sequenced in a study of blood T cells in healthy people across ages. Sample-barcoded 5' priming and a J-beta primer mix drove a second PCR of 7 to 11 cycles. TCRdb used MiXCR to reprocess the 5' RACE reads, holding one entry per CDR3 protein. The sample shows 380,000 or so distinct CDR3 sequences, 52% of them seen only once. The sample taken for sequencing was blood. These receptors all come from a man aged 60 to 75 in good health.

V and J are TRBV15 and TRBJ2-5, with D perhaps being TRBD1 or TRBD2 (6 bases each). V was trimmed by 8 bases and J by 7 bases, leaving 20 bases between them. Germline CDR1 reads LNHNV; CDR2 reads YYDKDF (reference sequence). The CDR3 spans 14 residues. The DNA of the CDR3 is TGTGCCACCCGAGAGTCAGGGGAGGCCGCGACCCAGTACTTC. It encodes CATRESGEAATQYF.

This chain joins TRBV3-1 and TRBJ2-7; no definite D call. CDR1 and CDR2 (germline): LGHDT, YNNKEL (reference sequence). The CDR3 runs 14 residues. Trimming took 0 bases from V and 0 from J, leaving 6 bases between them. The CDR3 here is CASSQDRYSYEQYF. CDR3 nucleotides: TGTGCCAGCAGCCAAGATCGTTACTCCTACGAGCAGTACTTC.

This clonotype occurred a few times. This chain joins TRBV5-4 and TRBJ2-6; 8 bases map to TRBD2. The CDR3 loop spans 15 amino acids. CDR1 and CDR2 (germline): SGHNT, YYREEE (reference sequence). Unmatched junction bases numbered 0, after V lost 4 bases and J lost 0 bases. In DNA, the CDR3 is TGTGCCAGCAGCCGGGGGGGCTCTGGGGCCAACGTCCTGACTTTC. Its translation is CASSRGGSGANVLTF.

This chain joins TRBV28 and TRBJ2-1, with no clear D. The V end lost 6 bases, the J end lost 2 bases, and 14 bases lay between the germline ends. Germline V gives CDR1 MDHEN, CDR2 SYDVKM. The CDR3 loop spans 15 amino acids. Written as DNA, the CDR3 is TGTGCCAGCAGCCCATTTAGGGATACCTACAATGAGCAGTTCTTC. It specifies CASSPFRDTYNEQFF. Supplemented by reference TRBV28 and TRBJ2-1, the full variable domain reads DVKVTQSSRYLVKRTGEKVFLECVQDMDHENMFWYRQDPGLGLRLIYFSYDVKMKEKGDIPEGYSVSREKKERFSLILESASTNQTSMYLCASSPFRDTYNEQFFGPGTRLTVL.

The chain joins TRBV12-3 or TRBV12-4 to TRBJ2-6, with 9 bases fitting TRBD1. J was trimmed by 0 bases and V by 2 bases; bases with no gene match: 11. The CDR3 has 20 residues. The CDR3, as DNA: TGTGCCAGCAGTTTAACTAACGGACAGGGGTCCCGCTCTGGGGCCAACGTCCTGACTTTC. Amino acid sequence: CASSLTNGQGSRSGANVLTF.

The chain joins TRBV7-8 to TRBJ1-1; maybe TRBD1 (6 bases). The CDR3 runs 14 residues. Between the trimmed V and J ends, which lost 4 bases and 6 bases, there was a span of 15 bases. CDR1 and CDR2 from the germline V gene are SGHVS and FQNEAQ. In DNA, the CDR3 is TGTGCCAGCAGCTCACAGGGAGATAGCGCTGAAGCTTTCTTT. This encodes CASSSQGDSAEAFF.

On this clonotype itself: The junction shows a germline mismatch at one end, possibly a read error. The chain is built from TRBV5-1 and TRBJ2-7; D not certain. CDR3 length equals 14 residues. Germline V lookup: CDR1 SGHRS, CDR2 YFSETQ. In nucleotides, the CDR3 is TGCGCCAGCAGCTCCGGACGTACAACCTACGGGCAGTACTTC. This sequence encodes CASSSGRTTYGQYF.

The V and J genes are TRBV4-3 and TRBJ2-1, with TRBD2 matching over 9 bases. The CDR3 length is 13 residues. Germline CDR1 and CDR2: LGHNA and YSLEER. The V segment lost 1 base and the J segment 13 bases; nucleotides outside the gene matches: 5. CDR3 region: CASSQAAGGSQFF. The CDR3 nucleotides read TGCGCCAGCAGCCAAGCGGCGGGAGGGAGCCAGTTCTTC.